The following is a T cell receptor beta chain sequence with its context. Its antigen is not known. The sample belongs to a study of T cell repertoires in cytomegalovirus infection. General study points: In two of eight donors, the top clonotype was HLA-C-restricted CMV-specific.

This CDR3 is 14 amino acids long. The V gene lost 2 bases and the J gene lost 7 bases, with 14 bases spanning the gap. CDR1 SGHTA and CDR2 FQGNSA come from the germline V gene. MiXCR, applied by TCRdb to the reads, yields one record per CDR3 protein. The sample holds approximately 340,000 distinct CDR3 sequences, 25% to 30% seen once. This TCR was sampled from a human donor in good health (CMV status not recorded). Some clones in this sample may be carry-over from other donors' samples. The chain couples TRBV7-2 to TRBJ1-1, with a weak D call TRBD1 (5 bases). This material consisted of cultured PBMCs, taken from culture after CMV antigen stimulation. The chain's CDR3 is CASSLRQGMDEAFF. The CDR3 region has the DNA TGTGCCAGCAGCTTACGTCAGGGTATGGATGAAGCTTTCTTT.